The 18 T cell receptor beta chains below come from one sample, sequenced in a study of read filtering for tumor transcriptome and immune sequencing. Molecular barcoded adaptors covering alpha/delta and beta/gamma chains were used on approximately 440 ng RNA. One entry per CDR3 protein, called by TCRdb with MiXCR from the reads. Of some 120,000 distinct CDR3 sequences detected, under 15% appear once; the ten largest clones hold approximately 10%. The specimen sequenced was a population of CD138-negative cells sorted from bone marrow. Receptors originate from a donor aged 40 or over with multiple myeloma.

This chain uses TRBV19 with TRBJ1-1; D remains ambiguous. Germline-derived CDR1 and CDR2 are LNHDA and SQIVND (reference sequence). The CDR3 contains 13 residues. Trimming took off 11 bases at V and 2 bases at J, with 15 bases between the two ends. CDR3 region: CASVQRFNTEAFF. CDR3 DNA sequence: TGTGCCTCAGTTCAGAGATTTAACACTGAAGCTTTCTTT.

The gene calls are TRBV27 and TRBJ2-3; maybe TRBD1 (5 bases). CDR3 length: 12 residues. The germline CDR1 and CDR2 sequences are MNHEY and SMNVEV (reference sequence). V was pared by 8 bases and J by 6 bases, with 12 bases between. CDR3 sequence: CASRQSADTQYF. Written as DNA, the CDR3 is TGTGCCAGCCGACAGTCCGCCGATACGCAGTATTTT.

This clonotype was detected a few times. The CDR3 nucleotides read TGTGCCAGCACCAGAGAAGGGGCTAGCGGGAGGGCCAGGAATGAGCAGTTCTTC. The encoded protein is CASTREGASGRARNEQFF. The chain has TRBV7-2 and TRBJ2-1; TRBD2 aligns across 12 bases. The ends lost 7 bases at V and 7 bases at J; junction bases unmatched: 17. CDR1 is SGHTA and CDR2 is FQGNSA in the germline V gene. CDR3 length equals 18 residues.

A word on this clonotype: Just one base apart from a much larger clone, this may be a read error. This chain links TRBV6-5 with TRBJ2-2; 13 nucleotides match TRBD2. This CDR3 has 16 residues. CDR1 is MNHEY, CDR2 SVGAGI, per germline. The CDR3 here is CAGSRDGTSGNGELFF. In nucleotides, the CDR3 is TGTGCCGGCAGCCGCGACGGGACTAGCGGGAACGGGGAGCTGTTTTTT.

This clonotype was recorded many times. The J gene is TRBJ1-5, the V gene TRBV2; D possibly corresponds to TRBD1 (6 bases). V dropped 6 bases and J dropped 3 bases, with 15 bases sitting between them. Germline lookup yields CDR1 SNHLY and CDR2 FYNNEI. This CDR3 spans 15 amino acids. The CDR3 spells CASRDRSGNNQPQHF. CDR3 nucleotide sequence: TGTGCCAGCAGAGACAGGTCCGGGAACAATCAGCCCCAGCATTTT.

This clonotype appeared many times. The V call is TRBV7-2, the J call TRBJ1-1; 7 bases map to TRBD1. Germline assignment: CDR1 SGHTA and CDR2 FQGNSA. V lost 5 bases to trimming and J lost 0 bases; unmatched junction nucleotides: 18. The CDR3 has 19 residues. This CDR3 reads CASSLDRVRAMGLNTEAFF. The CDR3 DNA reads TGTGCCAGCAGCCTTGACAGGGTCAGGGCTATGGGGTTGAACACTGAAGCTTTCTTT.

This clonotype was seen a few times. V gene TRBV7-8 combines with J gene TRBJ2-6, with TRBD1 matching 9 bases. The CDR3 loop spans 20 amino acids. Per germline, CDR1 SGHVS and CDR2 FQNEAQ. V lost 1 base, J lost 1 base, and 11 bases stayed unmatched. CDR3 in amino acids: CASSLVWAGQGLSGANVLTF. In DNA, the CDR3 is TGTGCCAGCAGCTTAGTTTGGGCGGGACAGGGACTTTCTGGGGCCAACGTCCTGACTTTC.

This clonotype has ten or more counts. The rearrangement joins TRBV18 to TRBJ2-4; possibly TRBD2 for D (5 bases). Germline CDR1 and CDR2: KGHSH and LQKENI. CDR3 size: 18 residues. Trimming cost V 2 bases and J 2 bases, with 19 bases left between them. The CDR3 sequence: CASSPNEVRDLSKNIQYF. Written as DNA, the CDR3 is TGTGCCAGCTCACCAAATGAGGTTCGGGATTTGTCCAAAAACATTCAGTACTTC. The whole variable domain, filled in from reference TRBV18 and TRBJ2-4, reads NAGVMQNPRHLVRRRGQEARLRCSPMKGHSHVYWYRQLPEEGLKFMVYLQKENIIDESGMPKERFSAEFPKEGPSILRIQQVVRGDSAAYFCASSPNEVRDLSKNIQYFGAGTRLSVL.

This clonotype was observed many times. The CDR3 DNA reads as TGTGCCAGCAGCTTCAAGCGGACTAGCGGGGGGAGGAATGAGCAGTTCTTC. Protein product: CASSFKRTSGGRNEQFF. This chain uses TRBV11-2 with TRBJ2-1, with TRBD2 matching 14 bases. Germline-derived CDR1 and CDR2 are SGHAT and FQNNGV. The CDR3 runs to 17 residues. After removal of 3 bases from V and 7 bases from J, the junction contained 8 bases not matched to a gene.

This clonotype was detected ten times or more. This chain uses TRBV5-1 with TRBJ1-1; D is unclear. V lost 0 bases, J lost 2 bases, and 14 bases lay in between. This CDR3 has 16 amino acids. Germline CDR1 reads SGHRS; CDR2 reads YFSETQ. DNA of the CDR3: TGCGCCAGCAGCTTGGGGTTCGGTGCCCTAAACACTGAAGCTTTCTTT. Its protein product is CASSLGFGALNTEAFF. Full variable domain (outside the CDR3, taken from reference TRBV5-1 and TRBJ1-1): KAGVTQTPRYLIKTRGQQVTLSCSPISGHRSVSWYQQTPGQGLQFLFEYFSETQRNKGNFPGRFSGRQFSNSRSEMNVSTLELGDSALYLCASSLGFGALNTEAFFGQGTRLTVV.

Points on this clonotype: A read error may be the cause here, since a much bigger clone is one base away. The chain is built from TRBV6-1 and TRBJ1-1, with D unclear. The DNA end is more similar to TRBJ1-6, so the J call may be wrong. Per germline, CDR1 MNHNS and CDR2 SASEGT. The CDR3 sequence is 14 residues long. CDR3 residues: CASSPGRMDPPLHF. In DNA, the CDR3 is TGTGCCAGCAGTCCGGGCCGGATGGATCCACCCCTCCACTTT.

This clonotype was counted many times. The J gene is TRBJ2-7, the V gene TRBV7-8, with a weak D call TRBD2 (5 bases). The V and J ends lost 3 bases and 1 base respectively, with 10 bases between them. Germline V lookup: CDR1 SGHVS, CDR2 FQNEAQ. This CDR3 has 14 residues. The CDR3 spells CASSFLAISYEQYF. CDR3 nucleotides: TGTGCCAGCAGCTTCTTAGCGATTTCCTACGAGCAGTACTTC.

CDR3 DNA sequence: TGCGCCAGCCGCCGGGACTTGAACACTGAAGCTTTCTTT. This sequence encodes CASRRDLNTEAFF. The chain couples TRBV5-1 to TRBJ1-1, with D perhaps TRBD1 (5 bases). Trimming removed 7 bases from V and 0 bases from J, with 10 bases in between. The CDR3 is made up of 13 amino acids. Per germline, CDR1 SGHRS and CDR2 YFSETQ.

This clonotype was seen ten or more times. V is TRBV7-2 and J is TRBJ2-5; a possible D gene is TRBD2 (5 bases). The CDR3 totals 13 residues. V lost 4 bases, J lost 5 bases, and 11 bases lay in between. The germline V gene has CDR1 SGHTA and CDR2 FQGNSA. CDR3 residues: CASSSKVAETQYF. The CDR3 nucleotides read TGTGCCAGCAGCTCTAAGGTAGCGGAGACCCAGTACTTC.

The chain employs TRBV3-1 and TRBJ1-5; D ambiguous. Germline CDR1 is LGHDT and CDR2 is YNNKEL (reference sequence). The V end lost 1 base, the J end lost 4 bases, and 8 bases lay between the germline ends. The CDR3 runs to 14 residues. Here the CDR3 DNA reads TGTGCCAGCAGCCAAGTACCCGTGAATCAGCCCCAGCATTTT. Translating it yields CASSQVPVNQPQHF.

This clonotype was seen ten or more times. V is TRBV6-1 and J is TRBJ2-2; D might be TRBD1 (6 bases). The CDR3 covers 13 residues. From germline, CDR1 is MNHNS and CDR2 SASEGT. V was shortened by 8 bases and J by 4 bases, with 11 bases between the two germline ends. This CDR3 is CASSLRGTGELFF. CDR3 coding DNA: TGTGCCAGCTCCCTCAGGGGCACCGGGGAGCTGTTTTTT.

This clonotype was observed many times. The rearrangement uses TRBV20-1 and TRBJ2-1; 7 nucleotides match TRBD2. V was pared by 5 bases and J by 6 bases, with 4 bases of the junction left unmatched. Germline V lookup: CDR1 DFQATT, CDR2 SNEGSKA (reference sequence). The CDR3 consists of 12 residues. CDR3 sequence: CSAEREGNEQFF. The CDR3 DNA is TGCAGTGCTGAGCGGGAAGGCAATGAGCAGTTCTTC.

This clonotype was recorded many times. The CDR3 DNA sequence: TGCGCCAGCAGCCCCGAGGGGTGGGCAGATACGCAGTATTTT. It codes for CASSPEGWADTQYF. The chain links TRBV5-1 to TRBJ2-3; D is perhaps TRBD1 or TRBD2 (5 bases each). This CDR3 is built from 14 residues. Deletions cut 4 bases from V and 4 bases from J, with 13 bases between. The V gene's germline CDR1 is SGHRS and CDR2 YFSETQ.